This TCR beta chain stems from a study of blood T cell repertoires in COVID-19. Per the authors' pipeline: Cell counts per sample came from amplifying reference gene primers. Data came from immunoSEQ multiplex PCR; TCRdb stores just in-frame clones and leaves some out. That table is the source of V, J and clone size, and D and trimming were worked out from the DNA. The table has roughly 380,000 clones, roughly 85% seen once. The ends lost 0 bases at V and 5 bases at J; junction bases unmatched: 6. The CDR3 is 16 amino acids. CDR1 is LGHNA, CDR2 YNFKEQ, per germline. This TCR was sampled from a young woman with acute or convalescent COVID-19. The sample comprised peripheral blood. The V and J genes are TRBV4-2 and TRBJ1-4; 7 bases are a match to TRBD1. The CDR3 is CASSQEGAGGNEKLFF. CDR3 nucleotide sequence: TGTGCCAGCAGCCAAGAAGGCGCAGGGGGAAATGAAAAACTGTTTTTT.